Listed below are T cell receptor beta chains from one sample, sequenced in a study of blood T cell repertoires in COVID-19. Assay: immunoSEQ multiplex PCR; the TCRdb copy retains only in-frame clones and omits some. Of some 250,000 clones listed, approximately 82% are singletons. The sequenced material came from PBMCs or T cells enriched from blood (not recorded which). The receptors were sampled from a man aged 35 to 55 who had recovered from COVID-19. The CDR3 runs from the conserved cysteine through the conserved F or W. The D gene is left open where the match is weak. Expanded clones get a size class; other rows say once, few or many, or leave the size out.

clone_size	cdr3_length	v_call	d_call	j_call	cdr3_nt	cdr3_aa
-	18	TRBV27	TRBD2	TRBJ2-1	TGTGCCAGCAGTCCCCGTTGGCTAGCGGGAACCTCCTACAATGAGCAGTTCTTC	CASSPRWLAGTSYNEQFF
-	16	TRBV19	TRBD2	TRBJ2-1	TGTGCCAGTAGTCTGGCGGGACTAGCGGGATCCAATGAGCAGTTCTTC	CASSLAGLAGSNEQFF
-	15	TRBV6-5	TRBD1	TRBJ1-2	TGTGCCAGCAATTCCGGGACAGGCTTTATTTATGGCTACACCTTC	CASNSGTGFIYGYTF
-	11	TRBV2	-	TRBJ1-2	TGTGCCAGCAGTACGGGGTATGGCTACACCTTC	CASSTGYGYTF
-	14	TRBV16	TRBD1	TRBJ2-7	TGTGCCAGCAGCCCGACAGGGGGCAGGTACGAGCAGTACTTC	CASSPTGGRYEQYF
-	13	TRBV5-1	-	TRBJ1-1	TGCGCCAGCCGGAGGGGCTCTCGCACTGAAGCTTTCTTT	CASRRGSRTEAFF
-	14	TRBV5-1	-	TRBJ2-3	TGCGCCAGCAGCTTGGCGACGGGAGTAGATACGCAGTATTTT	CASSLATGVDTQYF
-	15	TRBV27	TRBD2	TRBJ2-7	TGTGCCAGCAGTCCTCTAGCGGGAGGATCCTACGAGCAGTACTTC	CASSPLAGGSYEQYF
-	16	TRBV2	TRBD2	TRBJ2-3	TGTGCCAGCAGTTGGCAAAAGCGGGAGGGCCCCGATACGCAGTATTTT	CASSWQKREGPDTQYF
-	15	TRBV4-3	TRBD1	TRBJ1-2	TGCGCCAGCGGGACAGGGGGCCTTACTAACTATGGCTACACCTTC	CASGTGGLTNYGYTF
-	15	TRBV19	TRBD1	TRBJ1-1	TGTGCCACCGGGACAGGGGGCGCAATGAACACTGAAGCTTTCTTT	CATGTGGAMNTEAFF
-	15	TRBV27	TRBD2	TRBJ2-1	TGTGCCAGCAGTTTAGGTACTAGCGGGATCGGTGAGCAGTTCTTC	CASSLGTSGIGEQFF
-	13	TRBV2	-	TRBJ1-2	TGTGCCAGCAGTCAGACACCTAACTATGGCTACACCTTC	CASSQTPNYGYTF
-	17	TRBV7-2	TRBD2	TRBJ2-7	TGTGCCAGCAGCTTACTAGCGGGGGCCCCGTCGGCTCGCGAGCAGTACTTC	CASSLLAGAPSAREQYF
-	13	TRBV27	-	TRBJ1-6	TGTGCCAGCAGCGGACAGTCTAATTCACCCCTCCACTTT	CASSGQSNSPLHF
-	12	TRBV9	-	TRBJ1-2	TGTGCCAGCAGGGACAGCGGCTGGGGCTACACCTTC	CASRDSGWGYTF
-	15	TRBV4-3	-	TRBJ2-1	TGCGCCAGCAGCCAAGCACCACTCTCCTACAATGAGCAGTTCTTC	CASSQAPLSYNEQFF
few	13	TRBV19	-	TRBJ1-5	TGTGCCAGTAGCCGCGGTTTCAATCAGCCCCAGCATTTT	CASSRGFNQPQHF
-	17	TRBV3-1/TRBV3-2	TRBD2	TRBJ2-1	TGTGCCAGCAGCCCCGCCGCGGGGGGCGGGTCCTACAATGAGCAGTTCTTC	CASSPAAGGGSYNEQFF
-	15	TRBV7-3	-	TRBJ2-3	TGTGCCAGCAGCCTAACTAGAGGTGGCACAGATACGCAGTATTTT	CASSLTRGGTDTQYF
once	14	TRBV24-1	-	TRBJ1-5	TGTGCCACCAGTGATCCCCACAGGAATCAGCCCCAGCATTTT	CATSDPHRNQPQHF
once	14	TRBV6-5	TRBD2	TRBJ2-1	TGTGCCAGCAGTTATGGCGGGGGGGCCAATGAGCAGTTCTTC	CASSYGGGANEQFF
-	16	TRBV5-6	-	TRBJ1-2	TGTGCCAGCAGCTTTGGACATTTGTCCCCCGACTATGGCTACACCTTC	CASSFGHLSPDYGYTF
once	16	TRBV7-3	TRBD1	TRBJ2-7	TGTGCCAGCAGTCTCGATTCCGGGACAGGGCTTTACGAGCAGTACTTC	CASSLDSGTGLYEQYF
-	16	TRBV3-1/TRBV3-2	TRBD2	TRBJ2-1	TGTGCCAGCAGCGGACTAGCGCCGAGCTCCTACAATGAGCAGTTCTTC	CASSGLAPSSYNEQFF
-	13	TRBV2	TRBD1	TRBJ1-1	TGTGCCAGCAGATTCGACAGGGACACTGAAGCTTTCTTT	CASRFDRDTEAFF
-	14	TRBV7-3	-	TRBJ2-2	TGTGCCAGCAGCATGGGACTGAACACCGGGGAGCTGTTTTTT	CASSMGLNTGELFF
-	14	TRBV15	-	TRBJ1-2	TGTGCCACCAGCAGAGACAGGGTTAACTATGGCTACACCTTC	CATSRDRVNYGYTF
-	17	TRBV7-3	TRBD2	TRBJ2-3	TGTGCCAGCAGCTTAACCCCGGGAGCGGGGGGGCGGGATACGCAGTATTTT	CASSLTPGAGGRDTQYF
-	14	TRBV2	-	TRBJ1-5	TGTGCCAGCAGTCAACAGGGTAAAGATCAGCCCCAGCATTTT	CASSQQGKDQPQHF
-	14	TRBV3-1/TRBV3-2	-	TRBJ2-7	TGTGCCAGCAGCCGCGGGACGGTTACCTACGAGCAGTACTTC	CASSRGTVTYEQYF
-	14	TRBV5-4	TRBD2	TRBJ2-1	TGTGCCAGCAGTCTAGCGGGATACGGCAATGAGCAGTTCTTC	CASSLAGYGNEQFF
-	14	TRBV7-2	-	TRBJ2-7	TGTGCCAGCAGCTACAGGGAGGGGGAGTACGAGCAGTACTTC	CASSYREGEYEQYF
-	15	TRBV6-6	-	TRBJ1-5	TGTGCCAGCAGCCCACAAGACTATAGCAATCAGCCCCAGCATTTT	CASSPQDYSNQPQHF
few	16	TRBV4-3	-	TRBJ2-5	TGCGCCAGCAGCCAAGACGGACAGGCAGGGGGGGAGACCCAGTACTTC	CASSQDGQAGGETQYF
-	15	TRBV2	TRBD2	TRBJ2-1	TGTGCCAGCAGCTCGACTAGCGCCATCGGGAATGAGCAGTTCTTC	CASSSTSAIGNEQFF
-	13	TRBV10-3	TRBD1	TRBJ2-7	TGTGCCATCAGCCCTACAGGGGTCTTCGAGCAGTACTTC	CAISPTGVFEQYF
-	14	TRBV3-1/TRBV3-2	-	TRBJ1-6	TGTGCCAGCAGCGTAACGGGAGATAATTCACCCCTCCACTTT	CASSVTGDNSPLHF
-	14	TRBV6-5	TRBD1	TRBJ2-2	TGTGCCAGCAACCGGGACAGAAACACCGGGGAGCTGTTTTTT	CASNRDRNTGELFF
-	15	TRBV5-4	TRBD2	TRBJ2-1	TGTGCCAGCTCGTCCGGGAGGAACGCGGGGAATGAGCAGTTCTTC	CASSSGRNAGNEQFF
few	16	TRBV19	-	TRBJ1-5	TGTGCCAGTAATAGCCGGCTGACGGATAGCAATCAGCCCCAGCATTTT	CASNSRLTDSNQPQHF
once	15	TRBV14	-	TRBJ2-3	TGTGCCAGCAGCCATCTCAGTTCGCTTACAGATACGCAGTATTTT	CASSHLSSLTDTQYF
-	16	TRBV7-6	-	TRBJ2-5	TGTGCCAGCAGCTTAAATGGTGCTCTAATGATGGAGACCCAGTACTTC	CASSLNGALMMETQYF
-	17	TRBV3-1/TRBV3-2	TRBD2	TRBJ2-5	TGTGCCAGCAGCCAAGGTAGCGGGAGGGCCCTCGGGGAGACCCAGTACTTC	CASSQGSGRALGETQYF
-	14	TRBV11-2	-	TRBJ1-1	TGTGCCAGCAGGACCCACGGGACTAACACTGAAGCTTTCTTT	CASRTHGTNTEAFF